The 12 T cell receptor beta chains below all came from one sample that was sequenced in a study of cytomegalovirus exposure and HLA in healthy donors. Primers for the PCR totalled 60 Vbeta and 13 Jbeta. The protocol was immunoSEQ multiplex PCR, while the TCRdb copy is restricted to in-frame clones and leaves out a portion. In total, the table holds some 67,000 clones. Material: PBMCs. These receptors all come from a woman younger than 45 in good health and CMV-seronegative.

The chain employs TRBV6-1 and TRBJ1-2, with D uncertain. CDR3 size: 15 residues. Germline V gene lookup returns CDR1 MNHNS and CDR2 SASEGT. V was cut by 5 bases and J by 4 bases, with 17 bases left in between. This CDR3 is CASSSWTTEVYGYTF. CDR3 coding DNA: TGTGCCAGCAGTTCTTGGACGACGGAGGTCTATGGCTACACCTTC.

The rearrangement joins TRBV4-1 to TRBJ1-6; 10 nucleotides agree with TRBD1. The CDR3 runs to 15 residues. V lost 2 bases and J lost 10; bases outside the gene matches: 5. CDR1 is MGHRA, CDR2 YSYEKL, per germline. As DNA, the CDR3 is TGCGCCAGCAGCCAAAAGCCGGGACAGGGGTCACCCCTCCACTTT. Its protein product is CASSQKPGQGSPLHF.

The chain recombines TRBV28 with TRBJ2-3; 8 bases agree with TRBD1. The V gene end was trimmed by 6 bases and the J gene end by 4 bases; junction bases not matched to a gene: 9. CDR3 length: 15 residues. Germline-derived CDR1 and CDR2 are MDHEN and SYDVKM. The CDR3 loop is CASRPLLQGADTQYF. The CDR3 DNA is TGTGCCAGCAGACCTCTCCTACAGGGGGCAGATACGCAGTATTTT. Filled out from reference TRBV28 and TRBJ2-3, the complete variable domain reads DVKVTQSSRYLVKRTGEKVFLECVQDMDHENMFWYRQDPGLGLRLIYFSYDVKMKEKGDIPEGYSVSREKKERFSLILESASTNQTSMYLCASRPLLQGADTQYFGPGTRLTVL.

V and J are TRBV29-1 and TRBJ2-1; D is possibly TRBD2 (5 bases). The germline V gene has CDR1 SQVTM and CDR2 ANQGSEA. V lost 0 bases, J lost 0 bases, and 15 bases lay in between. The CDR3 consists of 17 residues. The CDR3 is CSVEDPFGESSYNEQFF. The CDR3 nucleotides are TGCAGCGTTGAAGACCCCTTCGGGGAGAGCTCCTACAATGAGCAGTTCTTC.

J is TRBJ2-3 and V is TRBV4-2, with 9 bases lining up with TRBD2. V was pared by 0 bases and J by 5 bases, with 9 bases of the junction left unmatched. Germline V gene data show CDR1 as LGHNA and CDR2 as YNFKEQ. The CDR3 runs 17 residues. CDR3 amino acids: CASSQDVAGAARDTQYF. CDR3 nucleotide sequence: TGTGCCAGCAGCCAAGACGTAGCGGGGGCCGCGCGAGATACGCAGTATTTT.

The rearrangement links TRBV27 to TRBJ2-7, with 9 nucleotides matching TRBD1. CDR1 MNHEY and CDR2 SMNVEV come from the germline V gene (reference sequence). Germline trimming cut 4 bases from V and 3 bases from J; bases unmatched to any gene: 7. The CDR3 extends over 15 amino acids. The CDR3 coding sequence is TGTGCCAGCAGTTCATTACAGGGGGCGAGCTACGAGCAGTACTTC. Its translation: CASSSLQGASYEQYF.

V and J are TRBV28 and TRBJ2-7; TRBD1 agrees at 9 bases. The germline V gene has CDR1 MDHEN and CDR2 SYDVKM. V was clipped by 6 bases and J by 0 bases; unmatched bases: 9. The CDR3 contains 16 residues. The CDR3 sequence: CASRRTGGAGSYEQYF. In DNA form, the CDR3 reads TGTGCCAGCAGACGTACAGGGGGCGCCGGCTCCTACGAGCAGTACTTC.

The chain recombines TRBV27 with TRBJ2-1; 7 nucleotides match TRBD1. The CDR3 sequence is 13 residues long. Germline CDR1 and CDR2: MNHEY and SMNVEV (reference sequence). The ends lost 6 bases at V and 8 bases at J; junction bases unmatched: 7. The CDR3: CASSNRGIDEQFF. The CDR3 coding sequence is TGTGCCAGCAGCAACAGGGGAATCGATGAGCAGTTCTTC.

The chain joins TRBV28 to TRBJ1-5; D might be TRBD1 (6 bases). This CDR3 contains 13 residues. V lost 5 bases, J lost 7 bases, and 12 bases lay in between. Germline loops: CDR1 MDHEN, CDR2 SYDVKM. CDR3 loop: CASSPLQGQPQHF. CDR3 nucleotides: TGTGCCAGCAGTCCTCTACAGGGACAGCCCCAGCATTTT.

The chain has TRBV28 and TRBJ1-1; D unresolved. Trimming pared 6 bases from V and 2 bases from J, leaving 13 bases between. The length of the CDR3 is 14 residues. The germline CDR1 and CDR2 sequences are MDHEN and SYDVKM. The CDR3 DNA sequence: TGTGCCAGCAGCCCCGGGTCGTCAAACACTGAAGCTTTCTTT. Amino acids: CASSPGSSNTEAFF.

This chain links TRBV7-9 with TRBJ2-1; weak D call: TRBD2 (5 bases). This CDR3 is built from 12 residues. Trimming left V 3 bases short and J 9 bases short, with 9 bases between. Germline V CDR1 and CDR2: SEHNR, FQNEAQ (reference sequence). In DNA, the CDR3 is TGTGCCAGCAGCTTCCGGGAAGGTGAGCAGTTCTTC. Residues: CASSFREGEQFF. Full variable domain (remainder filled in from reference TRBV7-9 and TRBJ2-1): DTGVSQNPRHKITKRGQNVTFRCDPISEHNRLYWYRQTLGQGPEFLTYFQNEAQLEKSRLLSDRFSAERPKGSFSTLEIQRTEQGDSAMYLCASSFREGEQFFGPGTRLTVL.

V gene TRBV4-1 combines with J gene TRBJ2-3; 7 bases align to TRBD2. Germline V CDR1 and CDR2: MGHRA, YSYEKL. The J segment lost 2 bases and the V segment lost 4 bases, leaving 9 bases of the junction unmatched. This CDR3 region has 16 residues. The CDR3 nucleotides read TGCGCCAGCAGCCTAACGGCTAGCGGACCCACAGATACGCAGTATTTT. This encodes CASSLTASGPTDTQYF.